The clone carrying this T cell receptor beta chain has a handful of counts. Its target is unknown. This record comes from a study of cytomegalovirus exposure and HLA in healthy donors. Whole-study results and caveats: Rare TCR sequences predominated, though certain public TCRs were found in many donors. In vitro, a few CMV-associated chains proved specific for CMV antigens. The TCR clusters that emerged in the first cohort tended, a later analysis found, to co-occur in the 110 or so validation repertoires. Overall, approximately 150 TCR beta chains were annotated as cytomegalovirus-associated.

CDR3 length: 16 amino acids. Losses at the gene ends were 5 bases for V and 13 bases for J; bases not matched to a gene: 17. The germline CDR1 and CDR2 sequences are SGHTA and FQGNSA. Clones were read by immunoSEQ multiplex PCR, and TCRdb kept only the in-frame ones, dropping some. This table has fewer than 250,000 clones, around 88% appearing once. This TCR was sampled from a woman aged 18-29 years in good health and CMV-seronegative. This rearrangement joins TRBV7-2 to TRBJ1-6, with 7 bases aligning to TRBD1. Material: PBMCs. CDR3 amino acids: CASSLRGRRTGVPLHF. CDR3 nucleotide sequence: TGTGCCAGCAGCCTTAGGGGCCGGAGGACAGGCGTCCCCCTCCACTTT.